Below, 20 T cell receptor beta chains from the same sample are listed, as sequenced in a study of long-term antiretroviral therapy in people with HIV. Samples were assayed with immunoSEQ v3.0 at survey level. Clones were sequenced by immunoSEQ multiplex PCR, and TCRdb holds only the in-frame ones, with some missing. The data show 14,000 or so clones, 80% to 90% seen once. The starting material was unsorted PBMCs, obtained 0.4 years after starting antiretroviral therapy. The receptors originated from a man aged 30 to 45 with HIV.

This clone has a handful of counts. The CDR3: CAWKNFGTDYNSPLHF. The CDR3 DNA sequence: TGTGCCTGGAAAAATTTCGGGACAGACTATAATTCACCCCTCCACTTT. The gene calls are TRBV30 and TRBJ1-6, with 7 bases lining up with TRBD1. This CDR3 is 16 amino acids long. CDR1 is GTSNPN and CDR2 is SVGIG in the germline V gene (reference sequence). The V and J ends lost 4 bases and 3 bases, in that order; junction bases with no gene match: 9. Variable domain in full (rest from reference TRBV30 and TRBJ1-6): SQTIHQWPATLVQPVGSPLSLECTVEGTSNPNLYWYRQAAGRGLQLLFYSVGIGQISSEVPQNLSASRPQDRQFILSSKKLLLSDSGFYLCAWKNFGTDYNSPLHFGNGTRLTVT.

The chain joins TRBV7-7 to TRBJ1-2; D is unclear. Per the germline V gene, CDR1 is SSHAT and CDR2 is FNYEAQ (reference sequence). With 6 bases removed from V and 1 base from J, the gap between germline ends came to 12 bases. The CDR3 spans 14 residues. The CDR3 coding sequence is TGTGCCAGCAGTGGGCCCGAGGATAACTATGGCTACACCTTC. This sequence encodes CASSGPEDNYGYTF.

This clone was detected only once. V gene TRBV5-1 combines with J gene TRBJ2-7; D uncertain. Deletions cut 0 bases from V and 4 bases from J, with 5 bases between. The CDR3 loop spans 12 amino acids. Germline CDR1 reads SGHRS; CDR2 reads YFSETQ. CDR3: CASSLGDYEQYF. The CDR3, as DNA: TGCGCCAGCAGCTTGGGGGATTACGAGCAGTACTTC.

The chain combines TRBV7-2 with TRBJ2-7; D is unresolved. CDR1 and CDR2 from the germline V gene are SGHTA and FQGNSA. V lost 0 bases to trimming and J lost 3 bases, with 6 bases between them. The CDR3 length is 13 residues. The CDR3 DNA reads as TGTGCCAGCAGCTTAGCAAAGGTCTACGAGCAGTACTTC. Residues: CASSLAKVYEQYF.

The genes are TRBV11-3 and TRBJ2-3, with 11 bases aligning to TRBD2. V trimming: 4 bases; J trimming: 1 base; junction bases outside the gene matches: 7. The CDR3 is 17 residues long. CDR1 SGHNT and CDR2 YENEEA come from the germline V gene. The CDR3 spells CASSSPQLAGGTDTQYF. The CDR3 nucleotides are TGTGCCAGCAGCTCCCCCCAACTAGCGGGGGGCACAGATACGCAGTATTTT.

This clone has a single count. The rearrangement links TRBV4-3 to TRBJ1-2; TRBD1 is a possible D gene (5 bases). V shed 0 bases and J shed 8 bases, with 22 bases lying between them. Per germline, CDR1 LGHNA and CDR2 YSLEER. CDR3 length: 17 amino acids. The CDR3 is CASSQERGLPLLYGYTF. DNA for the CDR3: TGCGCCAGCAGCCAAGAAAGGGGACTCCCGCTGCTCTACGGCTACACCTTC.

The rearrangement uses TRBV5-1 and TRBJ2-2; 13 positions agree with TRBD2. CDR3 length: 17 residues. Germline V gene sequence: CDR1 SGHRS, CDR2 YFSETQ. Unmatched junction bases numbered 6, after V lost 3 bases and J lost 4 bases. CDR3 region: CASSYGLAGVTTGELFF. Here the CDR3 DNA reads TGCGCCAGCAGCTACGGACTAGCGGGAGTCACCACCGGGGAGCTGTTTTTT.

The gene calls are TRBV5-4 and TRBJ2-1, with D maybe TRBD2 (6 bases). Germline V gene sequence: CDR1 SGHNT, CDR2 YYREEE (reference sequence). V was clipped by 3 bases and J by 3 bases, with 19 bases between them. This CDR3 contains 17 residues. The CDR3 region has the DNA TGTGCCAGCAGCTCCTCCGGGGGTAGCGGAGGCTACAATGAGCAGTTCTTC. Translating it yields CASSSSGGSGGYNEQFF.

The chain combines TRBV4-1 with TRBJ1-2, with a tentative D call TRBD1 (6 bases). V lost 3 bases and J 3 bases, leaving 8 bases between the germline ends. Germline V gives CDR1 MGHRA, CDR2 YSYEKL. The CDR3 loop spans 13 amino acids. The CDR3 spells CASSQPGDYGYTF. CDR3 bases: TGCGCCAGCAGCCAGCCAGGGGACTATGGCTACACCTTC.

The J gene is TRBJ2-7, the V gene TRBV6-5, with 8 bases that match TRBD1. CDR3 size: 12 residues. The trim removed 6 bases at V and 6 bases at J, leaving 4 bases unmatched. CDR1 is MNHEY and CDR2 is SVGAGI in the germline V gene. CDR3 nucleotide sequence: TGTGCCAGCAGGCAGACAGGGGCCGAGCAGTACTTC. It encodes CASRQTGAEQYF.

In its sample, this clone is medium-sized. The rearrangement joins TRBV5-1 to TRBJ2-1, with 9 bases lining up with TRBD2. The CDR3 contains 14 residues. V shed 6 bases, J shed 6 bases, and the junction held 7 bases outside the gene matches. Per germline, CDR1 SGHRS and CDR2 YFSETQ. CDR3 sequence: CASKASGDPNEQFF. DNA for the CDR3: TGCGCCAGCAAAGCTAGCGGGGACCCCAATGAGCAGTTCTTC.

J is TRBJ1-2 and V is TRBV28; TRBD1 might be the D (5 bases). Germline CDR1 MDHEN, CDR2 SYDVKM. V was shortened by 3 bases and J by 2 bases, with 22 bases between the two germline ends. The CDR3 loop spans 18 amino acids. The CDR3 region is CASSLTLIPGGSNYGYTF. DNA of the CDR3: TGTGCCAGCAGTTTGACCCTCATTCCGGGGGGGTCGAACTATGGCTACACCTTC.

CDR3 amino acids: CASSVTGGYEQYF. DNA of the CDR3: TGCGCCAGCAGCGTGACAGGGGGCTACGAGCAGTACTTC. The chain has TRBV5-1 and TRBJ2-7, with TRBD1 identical over 9 bases. The germline V gene encodes CDR1 SGHRS and CDR2 YFSETQ. J gave up 3 bases and V 4 bases, and 2 bases lay outside the gene matches. The CDR3 extends over 13 amino acids.

J is TRBJ2-3 and V is TRBV5-4, with a possible D match to TRBD1 (6 bases). The CDR3 is 15 residues long. Germline V gene sequence: CDR1 SGHNT, CDR2 YYREEE (reference sequence). Trimming took 1 base from V and 7 from J, leaving 16 bases between them. CDR3 nucleotide sequence: TGTGCCAGCAGCTTGTTAACCCTAGGGACAAATACGCAGTATTTT. Protein: CASSLLTLGTNTQYF.

The chain combines TRBV27 with TRBJ2-1; D gene unclear. Trimming removed 6 bases from V and 6 bases from J, with 6 bases in between. Germline CDR1 is MNHEY and CDR2 is SMNVEV (reference sequence). The CDR3 is 11 residues long. The CDR3 loop is CASSASNEQFF. The DNA for the CDR3 is TGTGCCAGCAGCGCTTCCAATGAGCAGTTCTTC.

This clone has only one observation. The J gene is TRBJ1-1, the V gene TRBV29-1; TRBD1 is a possible D gene (5 bases). CDR3 size: 13 residues. Germline V gene lookup returns CDR1 SQVTM and CDR2 ANQGSEA. V was cut by 6 bases and J by 1 base, with 12 bases left in between. The CDR3 here is CSVDGGGNTEAFF. The CDR3 DNA reads as TGCAGCGTCGACGGTGGGGGGAACACTGAAGCTTTCTTT. Full variable domain (rest looked up from reference TRBV29-1 and TRBJ1-1): SAVISQKPSRDICQRGTSLTIQCQVDSQVTMMFWYRQQPGQSLTLIATANQGSEATYESGFVIDKFPISRPNLTFSTLTVSNMSPEDSSIYLCSVDGGGNTEAFFGQGTRLTVV.

This chain joins TRBV4-2 and TRBJ1-2; no definite D call. This CDR3 has 15 amino acids. Trimming left V 0 bases short and J 5 bases short, with 13 bases between. The germline V gene encodes CDR1 LGHNA and CDR2 YNFKEQ. The CDR3 sequence: CASSQDMGGAYGYTF. The CDR3 nucleotides read TGTGCCAGCAGCCAAGATATGGGCGGCGCTTATGGCTACACCTTC.

This clone came up once. This sequence joins TRBV29-1 and TRBJ1-1; TRBD1 agrees at 8 bases. The CDR3 contains 12 residues. The germline V gene has CDR1 SQVTM and CDR2 ANQGSEA. J lost 9 bases, V lost 3 bases, and 6 bases had no gene match. CDR3 sequence: CSVDLGTGKAFF. The CDR3 DNA is TGCAGCGTTGACCTGGGGACAGGCAAAGCTTTCTTT.

This chain uses TRBV6-5 with TRBJ2-5; no clear D gene. Trimming cost V 2 bases and J 4 bases, with 8 bases left between them. Germline loops: CDR1 MNHEY, CDR2 SVGAGI. CDR3 length: 13 residues. Here the CDR3 DNA reads TGTGCCAGCAGTTACAGGGATAGAGAGACCCAGTACTTC. Residues: CASSYRDRETQYF.

This chain uses TRBV30 with TRBJ2-3, with D perhaps TRBD2 (6 bases). The germline CDR1 and CDR2 sequences are GTSNPN and SVGIG (reference sequence). CDR3 length equals 12 residues. V lost 4 bases to trimming and J lost 5 bases, with 10 bases between them. CDR3 sequence: CAWTLGGDTQYF. The CDR3 DNA reads TGTGCCTGGACGCTGGGGGGAGATACGCAGTATTTT.